Presented here are 14 T cell receptor beta chains from one specimen sequenced in a study of blood T cell repertoires in COVID-19. Clones were read by immunoSEQ multiplex PCR, and TCRdb kept only the in-frame ones, dropping some. The sample has roughly 200,000 clones, 86% seen once. The specimen was PBMCs or T cells enriched from blood (not recorded which). Every receptor here comes from a woman in her 40s with acute COVID-19.

The chain combines TRBV11-2 with TRBJ2-7, with D unclear. Trimming left V 2 bases short and J 0 bases short, with 5 bases between. The germline gives CDR1 SGHAT, CDR2 FQNNGV. CDR3 length: 13 residues. CDR3 nucleotide sequence: TGTGCCAGCAGCTTAACCAGCTCCTACGAGCAGTACTTC. Amino acid sequence: CASSLTSSYEQYF.

This clone was seen once. The chain uses TRBV5-1 and TRBJ2-7; TRBD1 matches at 9 bases. The CDR3 length is 15 residues. Trimming removed 4 bases from V and 7 bases from J; junction bases left unmatched: 12. Germline CDR1 reads SGHRS; CDR2 reads YFSETQ. The CDR3 bases are TGCGCCAGCAGCGGGGCCGGGACAGGGCCTAGGGAGCAGTACTTC. This encodes CASSGAGTGPREQYF. Complete variable domain (other parts from reference TRBV5-1 and TRBJ2-7): KAGVTQTPRYLIKTRGQQVTLSCSPISGHRSVSWYQQTPGQGLQFLFEYFSETQRNKGNFPGRFSGRQFSNSRSEMNVSTLELGDSALYLCASSGAGTGPREQYFGPGTRLTVT.

V gene TRBV28 combines with J gene TRBJ1-1, with 11 bases aligning to TRBD1. The CDR3 has 16 residues. V dropped 6 bases and J dropped 3; count of bases not matched to a gene: 9. Germline values: CDR1 MDHEN, CDR2 SYDVKM. CDR3 loop: CASRDRGQGAHTEAFF. CDR3 DNA: TGTGCCAGCAGGGACAGGGGGCAGGGGGCCCACACTGAAGCTTTCTTT.

This chain joins TRBV7-9 and TRBJ2-2; perhaps TRBD2 as D (5 bases). The germline V gene has CDR1 SEHNR and CDR2 FQNEAQ (reference sequence). This CDR3 has 16 amino acids. V lost 5 bases to trimming and J lost 3 bases, with 16 bases between them. The CDR3: CASSPWTPAHTGELFF. CDR3 coding DNA: TGTGCCAGCAGCCCCTGGACTCCCGCCCACACCGGGGAGCTGTTTTTT.

This clone was detected once. The V and J genes are TRBV29-1 and TRBJ2-7; no reliable D call. The CDR3 has 12 residues. Trimming left V 4 bases short and J 2 bases short, with 9 bases between. Germline lookup yields CDR1 SQVTM and CDR2 ANQGSEA. DNA for the CDR3: TGCAGCGTTGGCGCGTCAACCTACGAGCAGTACTTC. Translation: CSVGASTYEQYF.

The chain combines TRBV5-1 with TRBJ1-1; possibly TRBD1 for D (6 bases). Germline CDR1 SGHRS, CDR2 YFSETQ. Trimming removed 4 bases at V and 0 bases at J, with 19 bases between. The CDR3 consists of 17 residues. CDR3 nucleotides: TGCGCCAGCAGCCCGGGGGGGCAGGACACTTTGAACACTGAAGCTTTCTTT. Translated: CASSPGGQDTLNTEAFF.

This sequence joins TRBV19 and TRBJ2-1; the match to TRBD2 covers 7 bases. Trimming cost V 4 bases and J 9 bases; bases outside gene matches: 12. This CDR3 region has 15 residues. The germline CDR1 and CDR2 sequences are LNHDA and SQIVND (reference sequence). The CDR3 DNA follows: TGTGCCAGTAGTAAATCTAGCGGTGGTAGCACTGAGCAGTTCTTC. Translated: CASSKSSGGSTEQFF.

The rearrangement uses TRBV28 and TRBJ1-5; D unclear. The length of the CDR3 is 14 residues. The germline CDR1 and CDR2 sequences are MDHEN and SYDVKM. V lost 5 bases to trimming and J lost 11 bases, with 19 bases between them. The CDR3 here is CASSAPVGYRTQHF. The CDR3 coding sequence is TGTGCCAGCAGTGCCCCAGTGGGCTATCGAACCCAGCATTTT.

V is TRBV12-5 and J is TRBJ2-6; a weak D match, TRBD1 (5 bases). The CDR3 consists of 15 residues. Germline V gives CDR1 LGHNT, CDR2 FRNRAP. Trimming shortened V by 6 bases and J by 3 bases, and 12 bases separated the two germline ends. The CDR3 spells CASGNRGGGANVLTF. The DNA for the CDR3 is TGTGCTAGTGGGAATAGGGGTGGTGGGGCCAACGTCCTGACTTTC.

This clone was seen once. The rearrangement joins TRBV7-8 to TRBJ2-1; TRBD2 is a possible D gene (6 bases). The V gene lost 7 bases and the J gene lost 0 bases, with 16 bases spanning the gap. This CDR3 region has 16 residues. Germline-derived CDR1 and CDR2 are SGHVS and FQNEAQ. CDR3 in amino acids: CASTPTGRSSYNEQFF. DNA for the CDR3: TGTGCCAGCACTCCCACCGGGAGAAGCTCCTACAATGAGCAGTTCTTC.

The J gene is TRBJ2-7, the V gene TRBV2; 8 nucleotides match TRBD1. CDR1 SNHLY and CDR2 FYNNEI come from the germline V gene. J lost 2 bases, V lost 3 bases, and 6 bases had no gene match. This CDR3 has 15 amino acids. The DNA for the CDR3 is TGTGCCAGCAGTGATTTTGGGACAGGAGCCTACGAGCAGTACTTC. This sequence encodes CASSDFGTGAYEQYF.

This rearrangement joins TRBV19 to TRBJ2-7; a possible D gene is TRBD2 (6 bases). The V gene lost 8 bases and the J gene lost 1 base, with 15 bases spanning the gap. The CDR3 totals 14 residues. Looked up from germline, CDR1 is LNHDA and CDR2 is SQIVND (reference sequence). The CDR3 sequence is CASSPYRGSYEQYF. The CDR3 bases are TGTGCCAGTTCCCCCTACCGGGGGTCCTACGAGCAGTACTTC.

This clone appeared a single time. The V call is TRBV7-3, the J call TRBJ1-2; D gene unclear. V shed 4 bases and J shed 7 bases, with 19 bases lying between them. The germline gives CDR1 SGHTA, CDR2 FQGTGA. There are 15 residues in the CDR3. Here the CDR3 reads CASSSFRLGRSGYTF. The CDR3 bases are TGTGCCAGCAGCTCGTTCAGGCTAGGGAGGAGTGGCTACACCTTC.

The rearrangement links TRBV29-1 to TRBJ2-3, with 8 bases fitting TRBD2. This CDR3 is 13 amino acids long. CDR1 is SQVTM and CDR2 is ANQGSEA in the germline V gene. Trimming removed 7 bases from V and 10 bases from J; junction bases left unmatched: 13. CDR3 sequence: CSAETGGRSAQYF. The CDR3 DNA is TGCAGCGCCGAGACGGGAGGGCGGAGTGCGCAGTATTTT.